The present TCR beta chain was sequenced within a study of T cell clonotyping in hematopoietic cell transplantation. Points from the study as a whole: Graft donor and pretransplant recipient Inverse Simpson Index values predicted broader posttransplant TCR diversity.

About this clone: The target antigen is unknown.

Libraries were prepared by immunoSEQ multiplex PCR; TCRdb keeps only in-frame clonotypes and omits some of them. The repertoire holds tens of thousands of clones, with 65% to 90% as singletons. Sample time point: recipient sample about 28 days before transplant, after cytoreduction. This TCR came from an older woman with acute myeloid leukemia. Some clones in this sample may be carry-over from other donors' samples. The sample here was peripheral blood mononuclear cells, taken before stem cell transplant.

The CDR3 here is CASSLVGQHPRSYGYTF. As DNA, the CDR3 is TGTGCCAGCAGCTTGGTGGGACAGCACCCAAGGAGCTATGGCTACACCTTC. V is TRBV5-4 and J is TRBJ1-2, with 7 bases fitting TRBD1. Germline trimming cut 0 bases from V and 4 bases from J; bases unmatched to any gene: 12. CDR3 length equals 17 residues. Germline CDR1 reads SGHNT; CDR2 reads YYREEE (reference sequence).